Given below is one T cell receptor (beta chain) in context. The target of this receptor is not known. Base-call qualities are not available, and no considerably larger clone is one nucleotide away. The CDR3 measures 14 amino acids from cysteine to phenylalanine. This entry keeps only the CDR3 DNA: 42 bases, framed from base 1. V loses 2 bases, J loses 1 base, and the germline ends lie 8 bases apart. The germline V gene sets CDR1 to SNHLY and CDR2 to FYNNEI. This sample was taken from a study of CD8+ T cells in alopecia areata (dated by TCRdb to 2016 to 2018). For context, the study as a whole: Treated patients were enrolled in an open-label pilot trial of oral tofacitinib at 5 to 10 mg twice daily for moderate-to-severe alopecia areata. Tofacitinib was administered for 6 to 18 months, and 6 months of follow-up off drug were then conducted to assess delayed response and recurrence. To study T cell clonal expansion in alopecia areata, the researchers applied high-throughput TCRbeta sequencing to both the C3H/HeJ mouse model and human patients. On the human side, TCRbeta sequencing was run on scalp tissue and on sorted CD4+ and CD8+ peripheral blood T cells from healthy controls and from alopecia areata patients with either patchy or totalis/universalis disease. Patients on tofacitinib were biopsied at baseline and after 4 and 24 weeks of treatment, and several of the patients also had a later scalp biopsy. Clonality in the scalp was compared among normal scalp (n=4), patchy alopecia areata scalp (n=8), and alopecia totalis/universalis scalp (n=8). RNA was extracted with the PAXgene miRNA kit for fixed scalp, the miRNeasy kit for PBMCs, and the RNeasy kit for mouse skin. TCRbeta CDR3 regions were amplified by immunoSEQ multiplex PCR with 35 Vbeta forward and 13 Jbeta reverse primers.

Overall study outcomes, separate from this receptor: Lesional scalp, especially in alopecia totalis/universalis, showed higher clonality and more expanded CD8+ clones than normal scalp, suggesting antigenic drive. TCR sequences shared between patients were less clear than in mice, possibly partly because of HLA diversity in the patient population. Unlike mouse skin, where gammadelta T cells dominate, normal human skin contains resident alphabeta T cells that get sequenced too, which complicates analysis of the scalp TCR repertoire.

Library method: the immunoSEQ multiplex PCR assay. RNA was extracted from all samples and reverse transcribed into cDNA as template for TCR sequencing. First-strand cDNA was synthesized with SuperScript III using a 2:1 mix of oligo-dT and random hexamers. A synthetic immune receptor repertoire was used to measure amplification bias, and any remaining bias was corrected computationally. In the original analysis: Raw reads were preprocessed to remove errors, and CDR3 was defined by IMGT conventions from the conserved cysteine to phenylalanine. Clonality was computed as 1 minus the Shannon entropy, with the entropy normalized by log2 of the number of productive unique TCRs. CD4 or CD8 identity of scalp clones was inferred by cross-referencing scalp TCRbeta sequences with sorted blood CD4 and CD8 repertoires. What TCRdb holds here is the immuneACCESS table cut down to in-frame rearrangements. Part of the clones is not present; checked against another copy, under half of the missing clones reflect an unresolved V gene, and the others are unexplained. V and J calls and clone size are as listed in that table; D and trimming were resolved from the DNA. For this sample there are about 160,000 clones; roughly 44% appear just once. The top ten hold approximately 6.8% of the sample.

From alopecia areata patients, peripheral blood was collected along with lesional scalp punch biopsies. PBMCs were isolated by density centrifugation and stained for CD3, CD4 and CD8, and CD4+ and CD8+ T cells were sorted on a FACSAria. The clonotype originates from a human donor with alopecia areata. Sequencing input: CD4+ T cells sorted from blood. The sequence is built from TRBV2 and TRBJ2-5, with the D gene not clear enough to name. The nucleotides read TGTGCCAGCAGTGAAATGTTGATCCAAGAGACCCAGTACTTC. It encodes CASSEMLIQETQYF.